The table lists the clone carrying this TCR beta chain with many counts. The antigen is not known. In making TCR cDNA, 5'RACE template switching added a universal primer site and UMIs to it. TCRdb re-called the 5' RACE reads with MiXCR, one entry per CDR3 protein. The profile shows about 320,000 distinct CDR3 sequences, approximately 4% of them singletons. This entry belongs to a study of T cells after yellow fever vaccination. Study-wide results and caveats: Across the CD4 and CD8 compartments, a small share of clonotypes was present in both. Once the booster was given, most primary-vaccination clones reappeared, at roughly 96% for CD4 and roughly 86% for CD8.

Germline V lookup: CDR1 MNHEY, CDR2 SVGAGI. The ends were cut back, 5 bases at V and 2 bases at J, with 9 bases in the middle. The CDR3 length is 13 residues. Sequencing used PBMCs, obtained 15 days after the yellow fever booster vaccination. The V call is TRBV6-5, the J call TRBJ2-5; D is undetermined. The sequence was obtained from a man between 18 and 29 years old who received the YFV17D yellow fever vaccine. CDR3 region: CASSPLGQETQYF. DNA of the CDR3: TGTGCCAGCAGTCCCCTAGGGCAAGAGACCCAGTACTTC.